The subject of this entry is one T cell receptor (beta chain). Its antigen remains unknown. These data originate in a study of cytomegalovirus exposure and HLA in healthy donors. Study background: Out of a few hundred genotyped donors, less than 90% belonged to the Caucasian-associated ancestry cluster. General study findings and limits: Some segments of the V type, notably TRBV6-2 and TRBV6-3, were excluded as indistinguishable.

Use of 60 Vbeta and 13 Jbeta primers characterized the PCR. Per the authors' pipeline: Counted up in a later analysis, unique TCR beta chains came to 65 million to 80 million, with around 10 million shared. Profiling relied on immunoSEQ multiplex PCR, and the TCRdb table lists in-frame clones only, not all of them. For V, J and clone size, that table is used; D and trimming come from the DNA. The table records tens of thousands of clones, around 80% of them present only once. Per the germline V gene, CDR1 is LGHNA and CDR2 is YSLEER. The CDR3 totals 13 residues. V was cut by 0 bases and J by 2 bases, with 4 bases left in between.

Sequencing used PBMCs. The chain combines TRBV4-3 with TRBJ1-1; D not certain. The clonotype comes from a man in his late teens or twenties in good health and CMV-seronegative. The CDR3 region has the DNA TGCGCCAGCAGCCAAGATATCAACACTGAAGCTTTCTTT. Its protein product is CASSQDINTEAFF.